These T cell receptor beta chains were read from a single sample in a study of T cells after yellow fever vaccination. TCRdb recomputed calls from the 5' RACE reads with MiXCR, one row per CDR3 protein. The repertoire consists of about 400,000 distinct CDR3 sequences, with about 6.2% occurring once and the leading ten covering approximately 16%. The material was PBMCs, obtained 5 days after the yellow fever booster vaccination. The receptors were sampled from a young man who received the YFV17D yellow fever vaccine. Each CDR3 is given with its conserved first and last residue. D genes are given only for firm matches. Clone size is stated in some rows and not others, as once, few, many or a class when expanded.

j_gene: TRBJ1-1; d_gene: NA; v_gene: TRBV6-5; abundance: many; CDR3nt: TGTGCCAGCAGTTTTTCCGACGGCTACACTGAAGCTTTCTTT; CDR3aa: CASSFSDGYTEAFF
j_gene: TRBJ2-1; d_gene: TRBD1; v_gene: TRBV7-2; abundance: many; CDR3nt: TGTGCCAGCAGCCCGGACAGGGAGGATTTGCAGTTCTTC; CDR3aa: CASSPDREDLQFF
j_gene: TRBJ2-3; d_gene: NA; v_gene: TRBV23-1; abundance: many; CDR3nt: TGCGCCAGCAGCCGGACAGATTACACAGATACGCAGTATTTT; CDR3aa: CASSRTDYTDTQYF
j_gene: TRBJ2-1; d_gene: NA; v_gene: TRBV5-4; abundance: NA; CDR3nt: TGTGCCAGCAGCTTTTTAACAGGGACCTACAATGAGCAGTTCTTC; CDR3aa: CASSFLTGTYNEQFF
j_gene: TRBJ2-7; d_gene: TRBD2; v_gene: TRBV7-6; abundance: many; CDR3nt: TGTGCCAGCAGCCTTGGGACTAGCGGGACCTATTACGAGCAGTACTTC; CDR3aa: CASSLGTSGTYYEQYF
j_gene: TRBJ2-5; d_gene: TRBD1; v_gene: TRBV20-1; abundance: few; CDR3nt: TGCAGTGCTGGGGGACAGGGGATAACCCAGTACTTC; CDR3aa: CSAGGQGITQYF
j_gene: TRBJ2-7; d_gene: NA; v_gene: TRBV27; abundance: few; CDR3nt: TGTGCCAGCAGTATCGACAGAATTAACTCCTACGAGCAGTACTTC; CDR3aa: CASSIDRINSYEQYF
j_gene: TRBJ2-3; d_gene: NA; v_gene: TRBV4-1; abundance: NA; CDR3nt: TGCGCCAGCAGCCTTACGGAAACAGATACGCAGTATTTT; CDR3aa: CASSLTETDTQYF
j_gene: TRBJ1-1; d_gene: NA; v_gene: TRBV18; abundance: few; CDR3nt: TGTGCCAGCTCACCACCTACTACAGTCATGAACACTGAAGCTTTCTTT; CDR3aa: CASSPPTTVMNTEAFF
j_gene: TRBJ2-1; d_gene: NA; v_gene: TRBV12-3/TRBV12-4; abundance: many; CDR3nt: TGTGCCAGCAGTTTATGGAACAATGAGCAGTTCTTC; CDR3aa: CASSLWNNEQFF
j_gene: TRBJ1-3; d_gene: NA; v_gene: TRBV28; abundance: NA; CDR3nt: TGTGCCAGCAGTTTCTCAGGGCTCTCTGGAAACACCATATATTTT; CDR3aa: CASSFSGLSGNTIYF
j_gene: TRBJ1-5; d_gene: NA; v_gene: TRBV25-1; abundance: NA; CDR3nt: TGTGCCAGCAGTGAAGGGAACGGGCCCCAGCATTTT; CDR3aa: CASSEGNGPQHF
j_gene: TRBJ2-2; d_gene: TRBD2; v_gene: TRBV5-1; abundance: NA; CDR3nt: TGCGCCAGCACAACTAGCGCGAACACCGGGGAGCTGTTTTTT; CDR3aa: CASTTSANTGELFF
j_gene: TRBJ2-1; d_gene: NA; v_gene: TRBV20-1; abundance: many; CDR3nt: TGCAGTGCTAGGAATTTTAGGGGAACGGGGAATGAGCAGTTCTTC; CDR3aa: CSARNFRGTGNEQFF
j_gene: TRBJ2-4; d_gene: TRBD1; v_gene: TRBV20-1; abundance: NA; CDR3nt: TGCTGTGCTAGAGCCCCGGGACAGGGAGGTCCAAACATTCAGTACTTC; CDR3aa: CCARAPGQGGPNIQYF
j_gene: TRBJ2-1; d_gene: TRBD1; v_gene: TRBV20-1; abundance: NA; CDR3nt: TGCAGTGCTAGAGAGGCGGGCAGGGGGCAAATCAATGAGCAGTTCTTC; CDR3aa: CSAREAGRGQINEQFF
j_gene: TRBJ2-7; d_gene: NA; v_gene: TRBV6-2/TRBV6-3; abundance: NA; CDR3nt: TGTGCCAGCAGAGCCATCAGTACCTACGAGCAGTACTTC; CDR3aa: CASRAISTYEQYF
j_gene: TRBJ2-2; d_gene: TRBD2; v_gene: TRBV20-1; abundance: many; CDR3nt: TGCAGTGCCAGTAGACTAGCGGGAGGGCCGAGGGGCGGGGAGCTGTTTTTT; CDR3aa: CSASRLAGGPRGGELFF
j_gene: TRBJ2-3; d_gene: TRBD2; v_gene: TRBV30; abundance: many; CDR3nt: TGTGCCTGGATGGTCGCGGGAGGGCCTACAGATACGCAGTATTTT; CDR3aa: CAWMVAGGPTDTQYF
j_gene: TRBJ2-1; d_gene: TRBD2; v_gene: TRBV20-1; abundance: few; CDR3nt: TGCAGTGCCAGGCGGGGGGGAAGTTTCGATGAGCAGTTCTTC; CDR3aa: CSARRGGSFDEQFF
j_gene: TRBJ2-5; d_gene: NA; v_gene: TRBV5-6; abundance: few; CDR3nt: TGTGCCAGCGCCCGGGAACAGGCGATATTACAAGAGACCCAGTACTTC; CDR3aa: CASAREQAILQETQYF
j_gene: TRBJ2-2; d_gene: TRBD2; v_gene: TRBV19; abundance: few; CDR3nt: TGTGCCAGTAGTATAGGACTTTCACTAGCGTCGACCGGGGAGCTGTTTTTT; CDR3aa: CASSIGLSLASTGELFF
j_gene: TRBJ2-3; d_gene: NA; v_gene: TRBV5-8; abundance: NA; CDR3nt: TGTGCCAGCAGCACGGGCGTTTTAGGCACAGATACGCAGTATTTT; CDR3aa: CASSTGVLGTDTQYF
j_gene: TRBJ1-1; d_gene: NA; v_gene: TRBV30; abundance: few; CDR3nt: TGTGCCTGGAGTGTCCGTGGCGCTGAAGCTTTCTTT; CDR3aa: CAWSVRGAEAFF
j_gene: TRBJ1-2; d_gene: NA; v_gene: TRBV18; abundance: NA; CDR3nt: TGTGCCAGCTCACCGGCCTTGGGGTATGGCTACACCTTC; CDR3aa: CASSPALGYGYTF
j_gene: TRBJ1-2; d_gene: NA; v_gene: TRBV9; abundance: many; CDR3nt: TGTGCCAGCAGCGTAGACGAAGCACGTAACTATGGCTACACCTTC; CDR3aa: CASSVDEARNYGYTF
j_gene: TRBJ1-5; d_gene: TRBD1; v_gene: TRBV20-1; abundance: few; CDR3nt: TGCAGTGCGACCCAGGGGGCCGTTGGGCCCCAGCATTTT; CDR3aa: CSATQGAVGPQHF